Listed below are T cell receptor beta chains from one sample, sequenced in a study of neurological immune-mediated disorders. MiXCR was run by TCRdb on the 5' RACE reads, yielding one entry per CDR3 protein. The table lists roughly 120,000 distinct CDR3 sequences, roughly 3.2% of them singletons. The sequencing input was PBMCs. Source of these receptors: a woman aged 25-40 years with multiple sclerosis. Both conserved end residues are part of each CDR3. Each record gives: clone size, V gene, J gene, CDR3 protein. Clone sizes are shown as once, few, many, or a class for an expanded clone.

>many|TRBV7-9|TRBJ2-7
CASSTWTSGGRNEQYF
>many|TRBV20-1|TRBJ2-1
CSARGHRGFEQFF
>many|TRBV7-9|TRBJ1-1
CASSLVAGGRDTEAFF
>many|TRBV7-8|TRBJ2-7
CASRDRGERTYEQYF
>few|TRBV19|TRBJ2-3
CASSIRGGTDTQYF
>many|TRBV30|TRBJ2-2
CAWSVMNTGELFF
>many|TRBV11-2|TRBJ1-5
CASSPTGSGQPQHF
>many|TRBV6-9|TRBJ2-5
CASSKSGRLERETQYF
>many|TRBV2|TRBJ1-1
CASSEALVGDGEAFF
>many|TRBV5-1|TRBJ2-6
CASSPAKGLSGANVLTF
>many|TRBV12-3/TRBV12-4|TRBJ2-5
CASSRTSEVETQYF
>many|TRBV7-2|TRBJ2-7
CASSPSAGGPYEQYF
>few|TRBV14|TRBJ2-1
CASSPLGGPYNEQFF
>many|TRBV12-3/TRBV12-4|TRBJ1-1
CASSFRAQVPNTEAFF
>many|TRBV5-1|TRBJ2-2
CASSRTRGPTTTGELFF
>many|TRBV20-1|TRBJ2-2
CSARSWGVPTGELFF
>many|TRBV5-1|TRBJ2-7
CASSLAWGTNEQYF
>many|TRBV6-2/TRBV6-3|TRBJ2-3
CASRVTSGVADTQYF
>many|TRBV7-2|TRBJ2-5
CASSLAGLAGGSGTQYF
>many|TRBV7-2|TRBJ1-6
CASSFERGRNSPLHF
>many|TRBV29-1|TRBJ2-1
CSVEGTSGRDEQFF
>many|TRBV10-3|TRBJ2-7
CAIRLAGASYEQYF
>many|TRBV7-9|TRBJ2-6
CASSSQEASGANVLTF
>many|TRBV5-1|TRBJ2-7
CASSLGGGDEQYF
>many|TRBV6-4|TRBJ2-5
CASSRTSGSPRETQYF
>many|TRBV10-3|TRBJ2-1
CAIRERDSYNEQFF
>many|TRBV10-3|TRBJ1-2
CAITVTGGLDYGYTF
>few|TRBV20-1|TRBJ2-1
CSATYPGKGLNEQFF
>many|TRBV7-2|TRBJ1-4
CASSLYGEKLFF
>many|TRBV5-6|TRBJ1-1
CASSQGTAANTEAFF
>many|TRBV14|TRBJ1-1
CASSHLGGGRTEAFF
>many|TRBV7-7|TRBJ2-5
CASSPAGTKETQYF
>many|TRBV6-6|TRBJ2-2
CASSYSGDAYTGELFF